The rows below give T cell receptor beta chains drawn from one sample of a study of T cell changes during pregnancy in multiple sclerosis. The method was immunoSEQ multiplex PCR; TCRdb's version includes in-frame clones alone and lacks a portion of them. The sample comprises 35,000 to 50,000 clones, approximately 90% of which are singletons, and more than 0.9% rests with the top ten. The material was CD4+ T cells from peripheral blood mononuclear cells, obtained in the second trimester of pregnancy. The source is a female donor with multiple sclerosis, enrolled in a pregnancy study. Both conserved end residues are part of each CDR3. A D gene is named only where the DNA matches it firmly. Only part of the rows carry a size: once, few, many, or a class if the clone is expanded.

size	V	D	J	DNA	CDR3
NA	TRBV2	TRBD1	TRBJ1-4	TGTGCCAGCAGTGCCCTCGTCAGGGGGGCGACTAATGAAAAACTGTTTTTT	CASSALVRGATNEKLFF
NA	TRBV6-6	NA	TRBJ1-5	TGTGCCAGCTCTCGGGACACCGCTAGCAATCAGCCCCAGCATTTT	CASSRDTASNQPQHF
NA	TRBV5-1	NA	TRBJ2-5	TGCGCCAGCAGCTCCCCCAGCGGGGAGACCCAGTACTTC	CASSSPSGETQYF
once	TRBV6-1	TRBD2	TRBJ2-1	TGTGCCAGCAGTGGAATAGCGGGAGTGGGAGGAAATGAGCAGTTCTTC	CASSGIAGVGGNEQFF
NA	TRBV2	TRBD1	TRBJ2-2	TGTGCCAGCAGGATAGACAGGGTACAGGACACCGGGGAGCTGTTTTTT	CASRIDRVQDTGELFF
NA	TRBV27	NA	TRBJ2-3	TGTGCCAGCGGGGGCTGGGGCACAGATACGCAGTATTTT	CASGGWGTDTQYF
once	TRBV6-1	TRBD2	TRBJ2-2	TGTGCCAGCAGTGCAGTCGGGGGGAGCGGGAGGGTGACCGGGGAGCTGTTTTTT	CASSAVGGSGRVTGELFF
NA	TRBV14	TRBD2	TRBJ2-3	TGTGCCAGCAGCCAGAATAAGGGACTAGCAGGACGTATGGATACGCAGTATTTT	CASSQNKGLAGRMDTQYF
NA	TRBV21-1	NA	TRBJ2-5	TGTGCCAGCACTACCGGGGGTTTTTTTGAGACCCAGTACTTC	CASTTGGFFETQYF
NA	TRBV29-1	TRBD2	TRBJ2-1	TGCAGCGTCAGGACTAGCGGGAGTGGCTACAATGAGCAGTTCTTC	CSVRTSGSGYNEQFF
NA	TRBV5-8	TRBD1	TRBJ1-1	TGTGCCAGCAGCGGGGACAGAGCCCAGGCTGAAGCTTTCTTT	CASSGDRAQAEAFF
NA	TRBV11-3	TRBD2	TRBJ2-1	TGTGCCAGCAGCTTGGGGACTAGCACTTACAATGAGCAGTTCTTC	CASSLGTSTYNEQFF
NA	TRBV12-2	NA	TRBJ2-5	TGTGCAAGGAGAACAGGGCTAAAGACCCAGTACTTC	CARRTGLKTQYF
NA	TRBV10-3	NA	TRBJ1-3	TGTGCCATCAGTGACAGGCTCTCTGGAAACACCATATATTTT	CAISDRLSGNTIYF
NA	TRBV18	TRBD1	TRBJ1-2	TGTGCCAGCTCATCCCAGCCCGGGACAGGGGGAGGAGGCTACACCTTC	CASSSQPGTGGGGYTF
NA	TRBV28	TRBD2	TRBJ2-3	TGTGCCAGCAGTCCGCTTGGGACTAGCGGGAGGGCAGATACGCAGTATTTT	CASSPLGTSGRADTQYF
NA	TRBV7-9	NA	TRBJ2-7	TGTGCCAGCAGCTTACCGGGTCAGGGTGGCGAGCAGTACTTC	CASSLPGQGGEQYF
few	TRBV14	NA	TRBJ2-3	TGTGCCAGCAGCCAAGAGGGCCTACCCGGAGATACGCAGTATTTT	CASSQEGLPGDTQYF
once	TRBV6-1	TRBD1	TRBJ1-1	TGTGCCAGCAGTGACTGGACAGGGGGGCTGGTGGCTTTCTTT	CASSDWTGGLVAFF
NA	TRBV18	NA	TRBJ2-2	TGTGCCAGCTCGCAATTACAGGGTCACACCGGGGAGCTGTTTTTT	CASSQLQGHTGELFF
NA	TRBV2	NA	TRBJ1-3	TGTGCCAGCTTAACTGGAAACACCATATATTTT	CASLTGNTIYF
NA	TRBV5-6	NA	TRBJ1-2	TGTGCCAGCAGCGGTGCGGGACCCCCAGCTAACTATGGCTACACCTTC	CASSGAGPPANYGYTF
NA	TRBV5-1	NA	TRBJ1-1	TGCGCCAGCAGCTTGGTGATTGGCGACTACATGAACACTGAAGCTTTCTTT	CASSLVIGDYMNTEAFF
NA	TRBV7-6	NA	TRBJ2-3	TGTGCCAGCAGCTCCGCCCTCACTGGGAGGACCCCTATCACAGATACGCAGTATTTT	CASSSALTGRTPITDTQYF
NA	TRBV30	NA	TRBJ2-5	TGTGCCTGGAGTAGGGAGCCGGGGGAGACCCAGTACTTC	CAWSREPGETQYF
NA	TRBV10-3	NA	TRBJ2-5	TGTGCCATCGGGTCGACGGGGATAGAGACCCAGTACTTC	CAIGSTGIETQYF
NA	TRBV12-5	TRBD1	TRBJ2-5	TGTGCTAGTGGTTTGGGACAGGGATTCCAAGAGACCCAGTACTTC	CASGLGQGFQETQYF
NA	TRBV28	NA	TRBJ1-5	TGTGCCAGCAGCCCGGACACCCATAGCAATCAGCCCCAGCATTTT	CASSPDTHSNQPQHF
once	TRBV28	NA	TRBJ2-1	TGTGCCAGCAGTCCACCCAATAGAGGGGGTGAGCAGTTCTTC	CASSPPNRGGEQFF
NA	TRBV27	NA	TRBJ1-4	TGTGCCAGCAGTTTAACGGGGGGGAGGGCGGCTAATGAAAAACTGTTTTTT	CASSLTGGRAANEKLFF
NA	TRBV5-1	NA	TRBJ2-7	TGCGCCAGCACCCCAGACGGAGGAACCTACGAGCAGTACTTC	CASTPDGGTYEQYF
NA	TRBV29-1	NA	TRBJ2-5	TGCAGCGTTACGGGAGCGGGCGCTAAAGAGACCCAGTACTTC	CSVTGAGAKETQYF
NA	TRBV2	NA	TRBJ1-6	TGTGCCAGCAAGCGGAGGGAACGTTCTAATTCACCCCTCCACTTT	CASKRRERSNSPLHF
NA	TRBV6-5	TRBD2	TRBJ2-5	TGTGCCAGCAGTTTCCCGGGACTAGGGCAAGAGACCCAGTACTTC	CASSFPGLGQETQYF
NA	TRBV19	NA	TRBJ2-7	TGTGCCAGTAGCGCGGGCTACGAGCAGTACTTC	CASSAGYEQYF
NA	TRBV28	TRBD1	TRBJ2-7	TGTGCCAGCAGTATCGGACAGGGAATGGCATACTTC	CASSIGQGMAYF
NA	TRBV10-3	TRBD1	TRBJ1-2	TGTGCCATCAGCGAAGGGACAGGGAATGGCTACACCTTC	CAISEGTGNGYTF
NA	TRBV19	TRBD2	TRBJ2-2	TGTGCCAGTAGTTTCCCGGGACTAGTTACCGGGGAGCTGTTTTTT	CASSFPGLVTGELFF
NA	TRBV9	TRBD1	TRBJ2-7	TGTGCCAGCAGCGTAGACAGCAGGGGGCCCTGGGACGAGCAGTACTTC	CASSVDSRGPWDEQYF
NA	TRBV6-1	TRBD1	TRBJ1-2	TGTGCCACCCGTGCCCCCCGCCGGGACAGCTATGGCTACACCTTC	CATRAPRRDSYGYTF
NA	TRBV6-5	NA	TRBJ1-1	TGTGCCAGCAGTTACTCGCCGGTGTCACCTGGGGAGGGGGCTTTCTTT	CASSYSPVSPGEGAFF